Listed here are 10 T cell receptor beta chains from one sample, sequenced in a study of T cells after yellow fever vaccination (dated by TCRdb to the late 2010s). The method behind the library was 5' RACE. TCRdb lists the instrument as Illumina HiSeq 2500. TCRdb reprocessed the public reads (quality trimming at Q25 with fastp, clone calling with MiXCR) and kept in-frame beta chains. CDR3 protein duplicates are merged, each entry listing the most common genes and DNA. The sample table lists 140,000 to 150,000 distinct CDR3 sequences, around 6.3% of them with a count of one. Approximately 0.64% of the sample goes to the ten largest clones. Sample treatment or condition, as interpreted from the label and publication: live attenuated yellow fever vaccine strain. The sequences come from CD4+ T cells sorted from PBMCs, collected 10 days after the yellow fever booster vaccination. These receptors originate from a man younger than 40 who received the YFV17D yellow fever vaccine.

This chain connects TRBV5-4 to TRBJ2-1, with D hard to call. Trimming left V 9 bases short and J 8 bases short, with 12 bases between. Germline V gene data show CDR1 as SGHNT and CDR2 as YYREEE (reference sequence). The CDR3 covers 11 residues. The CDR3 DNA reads TGTGCCATGCGCCCCGGGCATGAGCAGTTCTTC. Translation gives CAMRPGHEQFF.

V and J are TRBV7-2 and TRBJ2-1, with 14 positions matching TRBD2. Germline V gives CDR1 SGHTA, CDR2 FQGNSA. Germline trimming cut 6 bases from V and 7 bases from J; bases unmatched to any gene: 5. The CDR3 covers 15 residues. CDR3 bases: TGTGCCAGCAGGTCGTGGACTAGCGGGGGGAATGAGCAGTTCTTC. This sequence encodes CASRSWTSGGNEQFF.

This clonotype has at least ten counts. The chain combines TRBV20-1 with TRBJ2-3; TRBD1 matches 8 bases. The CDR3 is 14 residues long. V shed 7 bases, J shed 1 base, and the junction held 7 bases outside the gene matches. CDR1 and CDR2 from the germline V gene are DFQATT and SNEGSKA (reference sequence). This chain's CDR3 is CSVDIRGRTDTQYF. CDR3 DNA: TGCAGTGTCGATATCAGGGGGCGCACAGATACGCAGTATTTT.

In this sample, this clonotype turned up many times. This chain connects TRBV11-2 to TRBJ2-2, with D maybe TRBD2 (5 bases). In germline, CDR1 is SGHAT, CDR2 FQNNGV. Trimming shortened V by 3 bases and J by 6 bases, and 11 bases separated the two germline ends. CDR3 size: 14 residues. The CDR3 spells CASSLAGGAGELFF. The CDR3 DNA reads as TGTGCCAGCAGCTTGGCGGGTGGAGCCGGGGAGCTGTTTTTT.

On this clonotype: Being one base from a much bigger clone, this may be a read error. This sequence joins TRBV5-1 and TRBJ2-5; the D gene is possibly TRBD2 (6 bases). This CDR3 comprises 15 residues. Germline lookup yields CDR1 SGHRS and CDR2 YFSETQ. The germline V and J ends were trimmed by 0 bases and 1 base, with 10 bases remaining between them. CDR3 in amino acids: CASSLVREGQETQYF. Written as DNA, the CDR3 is TGCGCCAGCAGCTTGGTGCGGGAAGGCCAAGAGACCCAGTACTTC.

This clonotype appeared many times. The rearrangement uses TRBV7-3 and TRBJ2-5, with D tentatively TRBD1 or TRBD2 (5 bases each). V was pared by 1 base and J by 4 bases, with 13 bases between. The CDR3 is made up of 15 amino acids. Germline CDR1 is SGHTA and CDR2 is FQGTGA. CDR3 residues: CASSLSGTSGETQYF. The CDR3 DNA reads TGTGCCAGCAGCTTAAGTGGGACCTCGGGAGAGACCCAGTACTTC.

CDR3 DNA sequence: TGTGCCAGCAGTTACCGAGGACTACTCCCGGCCTACACCTTC. It codes for CASSYRGLLPAYTF. The chain links TRBV6-2 or TRBV6-3 to TRBJ1-2, with D uncertain. The CDR3 is 14 residues long. V was shortened by 2 bases and J by 10 bases, with 17 bases between the two germline ends. CDR1 is MNHEY, CDR2 SVGEGT, per germline.

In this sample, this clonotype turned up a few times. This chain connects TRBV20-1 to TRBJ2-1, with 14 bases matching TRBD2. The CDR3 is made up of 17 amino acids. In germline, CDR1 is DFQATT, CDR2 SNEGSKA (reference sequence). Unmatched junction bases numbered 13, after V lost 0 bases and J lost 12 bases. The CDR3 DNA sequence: TGCAGTGCTAGAGATGGGGGGCTGACTAGCGGGAGGGTCGGGCAGTTCTTC. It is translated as CSARDGGLTSGRVGQFF.

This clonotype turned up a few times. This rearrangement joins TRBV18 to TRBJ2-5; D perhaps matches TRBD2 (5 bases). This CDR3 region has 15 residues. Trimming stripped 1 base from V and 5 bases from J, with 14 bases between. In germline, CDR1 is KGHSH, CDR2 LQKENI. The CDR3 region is CASSPRESRRETQYF. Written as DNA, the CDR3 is TGTGCCAGCTCACCACGGGAGAGCAGAAGGGAGACCCAGTACTTC.

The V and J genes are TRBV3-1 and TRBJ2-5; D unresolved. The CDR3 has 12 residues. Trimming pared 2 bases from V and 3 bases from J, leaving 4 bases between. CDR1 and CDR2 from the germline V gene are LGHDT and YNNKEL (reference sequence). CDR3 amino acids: CASSQLEETQYF. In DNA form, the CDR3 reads TGTGCCAGCAGCCAACTGGAAGAGACCCAGTACTTC.